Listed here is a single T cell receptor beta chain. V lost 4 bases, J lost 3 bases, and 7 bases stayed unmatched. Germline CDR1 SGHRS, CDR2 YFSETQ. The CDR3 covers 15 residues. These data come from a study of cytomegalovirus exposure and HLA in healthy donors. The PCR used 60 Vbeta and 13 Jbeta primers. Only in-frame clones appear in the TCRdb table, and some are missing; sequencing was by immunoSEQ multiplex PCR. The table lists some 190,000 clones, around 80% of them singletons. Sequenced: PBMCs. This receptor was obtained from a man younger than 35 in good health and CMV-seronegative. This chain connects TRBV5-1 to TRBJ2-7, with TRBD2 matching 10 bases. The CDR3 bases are TGCGCCAGCAGCGAAGCGGCTAGCGGGGGCTACGAGCAGTACTTC. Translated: CASSEAASGGYEQYF.